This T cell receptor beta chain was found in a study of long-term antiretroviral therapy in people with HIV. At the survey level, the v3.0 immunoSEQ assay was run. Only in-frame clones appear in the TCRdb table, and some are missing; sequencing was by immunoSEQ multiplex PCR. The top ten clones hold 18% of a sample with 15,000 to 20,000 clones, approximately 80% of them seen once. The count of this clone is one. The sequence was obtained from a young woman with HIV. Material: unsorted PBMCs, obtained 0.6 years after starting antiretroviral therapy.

Written as DNA, the CDR3 is TGTGCCAGCAGCTTAGCGCTAGCGGGAACGAAGGCGTCCTACAATGAGCAGTTCTTC. Translating gives CASSLALAGTKASYNEQFF. The V and J genes are TRBV7-6 and TRBJ2-1; 9 bases map to TRBD2. Germline assignment: CDR1 SGHVS and CDR2 FNYEAQ. The J segment lost 1 base and the V segment lost 0 bases, leaving 10 bases of the junction unmatched. This CDR3 has 19 amino acids.